Here is one T cell receptor beta chain with its context. Its cognate antigen has yet to be identified. Per-base quality was not reported, and no clone a single base away is much larger than it. The data derive from a study of blood T cell dynamics during melanoma immunotherapy (dated by TCRdb to 2020 to 2021). In terms of the full investigation: All patients had metastatic melanoma and were given first-line pembrolizumab or nivolumab plus ipilimumab as standard of care in the United Kingdom. To identify early correlates of response, the study profiled peripheral T cell receptor repertoires in patients with metastatic melanoma before and after one cycle of checkpoint inhibitor therapy. A training cohort was formed from consecutive patients, and a further independent group of patients from the same centre was pooled into an external validation set. The research as a whole found: Unlike progressors, patients who went on to achieve disease control showed a bifurcated reorganization of the PBMC repertoire at W3, with either increased clonality or increased diversity. The relatively small sample size was acknowledged as a potential limitation on generalization of the results. Whether the T cell clones behind the repertoire changes were melanoma-specific or instead reflected general immune activation was something the study could not determine.

According to the study, the label for this sample's time point signals: week 3, after first cycle of checkpoint inhibitor. Blood samples were collected before treatment (T0) and at week 3 (W3), after the first cycle of checkpoint blockade. Except for a couple of patients with rapid clinical progression, response was assessed 12 weeks after the first infusion by RECIST 1.1; disease control meant complete response, partial response or stable disease. Patients with prior systemic cancer treatment, concomitant immunosuppressant therapy or synchronous other active malignancies were excluded. TCR beta was sequenced in both bulk PBMC and plasma cell-free DNA in order to track circulating cells as well as T cell turnover. Lymphoprep and SepMate tubes were used to isolate PBMC from blood, and red cell lysis was then performed. QIAamp DNA Blood Mini kits were used to extract DNA from PBMC and sorted T cell subsets.

For every bulk PBMC sample, a fixed 350 ng of DNA was loaded. TCR beta CDR3 sequences were amplified from genomic DNA with the immunoSEQ TCRb Assay kit following manufacturer instructions. The KAPA Library Quantification Kit for Illumina platforms was used to quantify the pooled libraries by qPCR. Sequencing of the pooled libraries was done on an Illumina NextSeq 500, with clustering at roughly 0.6-1.1 pM. The original methods were these. TCR data were analyzed with immunoSEQ ANALYZER and the R LymphoSeq package. A rearrangement efficiency score was calculated as productive divided by the sum of productive and non-productive CDR3 sequences. Clonality was measured with the Gini coefficient and diversity with the Renyi index at alpha=1, compared pairwise between timepoints within each patient. In LymphoSeq, clonal relatedness was computed using an edit distance of 3, and repertoire similarity was computed using the Bhattacharyya coefficient. Linear discriminant analysis on week-3 changes in clonality and diversity was built with the R MASS and caret packages to classify response. The table comes from immuneACCESS by way of TCRdb, which keeps in-frame sequences with V and J called. Part of the clones is missing from these tables; in studies checked, under half for an unresolved V gene and the rest for unknown reasons. For V, J and clone size, that table is used; D and trimming come from the DNA. The sample has more than 13,000 clones on record, around 90% of them singletons. Approximately 0.92% of the sample is in the top ten clones.

This material consisted of blood, taken from a patient treated with checkpoint blockade. The sequence was obtained from a human donor with melanoma.

The DNA sequence is given as TGTGCCAGCAGCTTAGGACATACGCAGTATTTT. It translates to CASSLGHTQYF. Here the chain combines TRBV7-9 and TRBJ2-3; the D gene identity is not certain. The CDR3 spans 11 residues, from the cysteine through the phenylalanine. Kept here is only the CDR3 DNA, which spans 33 bases and is read in frame from base 1. The germline V gene (reference sequence) supplies CDR1 SEHNR and CDR2 FQNEAQ. Deletion took 1 base off V and 7 bases off J, with a span of 3 bases between the germline ends. With the portions outside the CDR3 filled from the reference TRBV7-9 and TRBJ2-3 genes, the complete variable region becomes DTGVSQNPRHKITKRGQNVTFRCDPISEHNRLYWYRQTLGQGPEFLTYFQNEAQLEKSRLLSDRFSAERPKGSFSTLEIQRTEQGDSAMYLCASSLGHTQYFGPGTRLTVL.